This passage covers 32 T cell receptor beta chains from one sample sequenced in a study of ipilimumab plus nivolumab after autologous stem cell transplantation. Clones were read by immunoSEQ multiplex PCR, and TCRdb kept only the in-frame ones, dropping some. The sample holds 17,000 or so clones; 65% to 80% are singletons and the top ten take under 40%. The sample in question was PBMCs, obtained in a trial of ipilimumab plus nivolumab as post-transplant consolidation. The receptors derive from a male donor with diffuse large B-cell lymphoma.

This rearrangement joins TRBV2 to TRBJ2-7; 10 bases map to TRBD2. CDR1 is SNHLY and CDR2 is FYNNEI in the germline V gene. V shed 8 bases and J 0 bases; nucleotides not matched to a gene: 1. The CDR3 totals 13 residues. For the CDR3, the DNA is TGTGCCAGCCGGACTAGCGGCTCCTACGAGCAGTACTTC. Its protein product is CASRTSGSYEQYF.

This clone was seen a few times. V is TRBV27 and J is TRBJ2-1; D might be TRBD1 or TRBD2, each matching 7 bases. The V gene's germline CDR1 is MNHEY and CDR2 SMNVEV (reference sequence). Trimming took off 6 bases at V and 7 bases at J, with 19 bases between the two ends. The CDR3 totals 15 residues. The CDR3 nucleotides read TGTGCCAGCAGAATAGGGGCAGGGGGAGGGAATGAGCAGTTCTTC. As protein: CASRIGAGGGNEQFF.

The table lists this clone with a few counts. The genes are TRBV29-1 and TRBJ2-3, with TRBD1 matching 9 bases. CDR1 is SQVTM, CDR2 ANQGSEA, per germline. Losses at the gene ends were 2 bases for V and 1 base for J; bases not matched to a gene: 19. This CDR3 region has 20 residues. In nucleotides, the CDR3 is TGCAGCGTTGAACAATTCTTTGGGACAGGGAATCTGGTTGGCACAGATACGCAGTATTTT. Translating gives CSVEQFFGTGNLVGTDTQYF.

This clone has just a few counts. The rearrangement uses TRBV5-1 and TRBJ2-5; 14 nucleotides match TRBD2. V shed 2 bases, J shed 5 bases, and the junction held 5 bases outside the gene matches. Per germline, CDR1 SGHRS and CDR2 YFSETQ. The CDR3 length is 16 residues. The CDR3 coding sequence is TGCGCCAGCAGCTTCGGGACTAGCGGGGGACTGGAGACCCAGTACTTC. This sequence encodes CASSFGTSGGLETQYF.

The chain employs TRBV28 and TRBJ2-7; a weak D match, TRBD2 (6 bases). Germline values: CDR1 MDHEN, CDR2 SYDVKM. This CDR3 has 14 residues. Trimming took off 6 bases at V and 0 bases at J, with 12 bases between the two ends. The CDR3 DNA reads TGTGCCAGCAGACCCGCCGGGAGCTCCTACGAGCAGTACTTC. It encodes CASRPAGSSYEQYF.

This chain connects TRBV15 to TRBJ1-1, with unresolved D. The CDR3 extends over 12 amino acids. The V end was cut by 5 bases, the J end by 10 bases, with 14 bases between. Germline CDR1 is LNHNV and CDR2 is YYDKDF (reference sequence). The CDR3, as DNA: TGTGCCACCAGCCCTCGGGATGGGAGAGCTTTCTTT. It codes for CATSPRDGRAFF.

The chain joins TRBV7-9 to TRBJ1-6, with D perhaps TRBD1 (5 bases). Germline CDR1 reads SEHNR; CDR2 reads FQNEAQ (reference sequence). V was clipped by 5 bases and J by 7 bases, with 9 bases between them. The CDR3 covers 13 residues. In nucleotides, the CDR3 is TGTGCCAGCAGCCAACAGGCCAATTCACCCCTCCACTTT. Translated: CASSQQANSPLHF.

The J gene is TRBJ1-1, the V gene TRBV7-9, with D unresolved. Trimming took off 6 bases at V and 2 bases at J, with 7 bases between the two ends. CDR3 length: 12 residues. Germline V gene data show CDR1 as SEHNR and CDR2 as FQNEAQ (reference sequence). DNA of the CDR3: TGTGCCAGCAGGGACGGCAACACTGAAGCTTTCTTT. Its protein product is CASRDGNTEAFF.

This chain uses TRBV6-5 with TRBJ1-2, with D possibly matching TRBD1 (5 bases). This CDR3 is 14 amino acids long. Germline V lookup: CDR1 MNHEY, CDR2 SVGAGI. The ends were cut back, 7 bases at V and 0 bases at J, with 12 bases in the middle. CDR3 region: CASKYRTSNYGYTF. The CDR3 nucleotides read TGTGCCAGCAAGTACAGGACTTCTAACTATGGCTACACCTTC.

CDR3 in amino acids: CASRGVGYYGYTF. CDR3 sequence (DNA): TGTGCCTCTAGGGGCGTCGGTTACTATGGCTACACCTTC. V is TRBV28 and J is TRBJ1-2; perhaps TRBD1 as D (5 bases). The CDR3 has 13 amino acids. Trimming removed 11 bases at V and 3 bases at J, with 16 bases between. CDR1 is MDHEN and CDR2 is SYDVKM in the germline V gene.

This rearrangement joins TRBV27 to TRBJ2-7, with 8 bases fitting TRBD1. The V and J ends lost 6 bases and 0 bases, in that order; junction bases with no gene match: 7. CDR1 and CDR2 (germline): MNHEY, SMNVEV (reference sequence). The CDR3 has 15 amino acids. CDR3 protein: CASRRDRMSSYEQYF. Here the CDR3 DNA reads TGTGCCAGCAGAAGGGACAGGATGAGCTCCTACGAGCAGTACTTC.

Details on this clone: A junction boundary mismatches the germline segment, possibly from a read error. The rearrangement links TRBV6-5 to TRBJ2-5; tentatively, D is TRBD1 or TRBD2 (5 bases each). The V gene's germline CDR1 is MNHEY and CDR2 SVGAGI. The CDR3 is 11 amino acids. CDR3 residues: CASSYPGTEYF. DNA for the CDR3: TGTGCCAGCAGTTACCCCGGGACCGAGTACTTC.

The chain combines TRBV28 with TRBJ1-1; D might be TRBD1 (5 bases). Trimming took 4 bases from V and 3 from J, leaving 33 bases between them. Germline values: CDR1 MDHEN, CDR2 SYDVKM. The length of the CDR3 is 21 residues. In DNA, the CDR3 is TGTGCCAGCAGTTCGGTGACGCCCCGGTCCGCGCAGGGATCTGAAGACACTGAAGCTTTCTTT. Translation gives CASSSVTPRSAQGSEDTEAFF. The whole variable domain, remainder taken from reference TRBV28 and TRBJ1-1, is DVKVTQSSRYLVKRTGEKVFLECVQDMDHENMFWYRQDPGLGLRLIYFSYDVKMKEKGDIPEGYSVSREKKERFSLILESASTNQTSMYLCASSSVTPRSAQGSEDTEAFFGQGTRLTVV.

The V and J genes are TRBV6-1 and TRBJ1-1, with no clear D. This CDR3 contains 13 residues. V was trimmed by 1 base and J by 4 bases, leaving 7 bases between them. Germline V lookup: CDR1 MNHNS, CDR2 SASEGT. CDR3 sequence: CASSEVRGTEAFF. The CDR3 nucleotides are TGTGCCAGCAGTGAAGTCCGGGGCACTGAAGCTTTCTTT.

This chain connects TRBV7-2 to TRBJ1-1, with TRBD1 as a possible D gene (5 bases). The CDR3 length is 15 residues. CDR1 SGHTA and CDR2 FQGNSA come from the germline V gene. Trimming shortened V by 6 bases and J by 0 bases, and 14 bases separated the two germline ends. The CDR3 here is CASRHSGAMNTEAFF. CDR3 nucleotides: TGTGCCAGCAGACATTCTGGGGCAATGAACACTGAAGCTTTCTTT.

The J gene is TRBJ1-1, the V gene TRBV6-5, with a weak D call TRBD1 (5 bases). Trimming pared 7 bases from V and 1 base from J, leaving 13 bases between. CDR3 length: 14 residues. Germline CDR1 reads MNHEY; CDR2 reads SVGAGI. The CDR3 DNA is TGTGCCAGCACCAAAGACAGCTCGAACACTGAAGCTTTCTTT. It specifies CASTKDSSNTEAFF.

This chain connects TRBV6-1 to TRBJ2-5; 8 nucleotides match TRBD1. The end of the DNA aligns better with TRBJ2-7, so the J call may be wrong. The V gene's germline CDR1 is MNHNS and CDR2 SASEGT. The CDR3 is made up of 14 amino acids. CDR3 DNA: TGTGCCAGCAGAAGGGACAGGTATTCGGACGAGCAGTACTTC. Translating it yields CASRRDRYSDEQYF.

J is TRBJ2-1 and V is TRBV4-1; TRBD1 agrees at 7 bases. V shed 0 bases and J 4 bases; nucleotides not matched to a gene: 6. The V gene's germline CDR1 is MGHRA and CDR2 YSYEKL. The CDR3 spans 16 residues. In DNA form, the CDR3 reads TGCGCCAGCAGCCAAGATACCGGGACAGTATACAATGAGCAGTTCTTC. It encodes CASSQDTGTVYNEQFF.

In this sample, this clone turned up a few times. This chain links TRBV2 with TRBJ2-3; the match to TRBD2 covers 8 bases. Germline CDR1 SNHLY, CDR2 FYNNEI. This CDR3 is 16 amino acids long. V shed 6 bases, J shed 5 bases, and the junction held 13 bases outside the gene matches. The CDR3 region has the DNA TGTGCCAGCAGACCCACTAGCGGAGCCCCGGTAGATACGCAGTATTTT. Amino acids: CASRPTSGAPVDTQYF. Using reference TRBV2 and TRBJ2-3 for the parts outside the CDR3, the full variable domain is EPEVTQTPSHQVTQMGQEVILRCVPISNHLYFYWYRQILGQKVEFLVSFYNNEISEKSEIFDDQFSVERPDGSNFTLKIRSTKLEDSAMYFCASRPTSGAPVDTQYFGPGTRLTVL.

This chain connects TRBV5-4 to TRBJ2-3; D is ambiguous. The V gene lost 0 bases and the J gene lost 8 bases, with 10 bases spanning the gap. CDR1 SGHNT and CDR2 YYREEE come from the germline V gene (reference sequence). The CDR3 totals 13 residues. The CDR3 DNA reads as TGTGCCAGCAGCTTGGGGGCCAGCCGTACGCAGTATTTT. This gives the protein CASSLGASRTQYF. Full variable domain (outside the CDR3, taken from reference TRBV5-4 and TRBJ2-3): ETGVTQSPTHLIKTRGQQVTLRCSSQSGHNTVSWYQQALGQGPQFIFQYYREEENGRGNFPPRFSGLQFPNYSSELNVNALELDDSALYLCASSLGASRTQYFGPGTRLTVL.

V gene TRBV7-6 combines with J gene TRBJ2-7; 7 bases agree with TRBD1. The CDR3 extends over 12 amino acids. CDR1 SGHVS and CDR2 FNYEAQ come from the germline V gene. J was trimmed by 5 bases and V by 6 bases; bases with no gene match: 4. As DNA, the CDR3 is TGTGCCAGCAGTCGCACAGGGGACGAGCAGTACTTC. Translated: CASSRTGDEQYF.

This chain uses TRBV5-4 with TRBJ1-2, with TRBD1 matching 8 bases. Germline assignment: CDR1 SGHNT and CDR2 YYREEE (reference sequence). The J segment lost 2 bases and the V segment lost 0 bases, leaving 0 bases of the junction unmatched. CDR3 size: 14 residues. The CDR3 DNA reads as TGTGCCAGCAGCTTGGGACAGGGGAACTATGGCTACACCTTC. It codes for CASSLGQGNYGYTF.

This clone was recorded a few times. This rearrangement joins TRBV5-4 to TRBJ1-3; D perhaps matches TRBD1 (6 bases). Looked up from germline, CDR1 is SGHNT and CDR2 is YYREEE (reference sequence). The length of the CDR3 is 15 residues. The V end was cut by 2 bases, the J end by 4 bases, with 13 bases between. CDR3 DNA sequence: TGTGCCAGCAGCTTAGCAGGGGCGGAAGGAAACACCATATATTTT. Its protein is CASSLAGAEGNTIYF.

The chain is built from TRBV5-5 and TRBJ2-7; D possibly corresponds to TRBD1 (5 bases). V dropped 5 bases and J dropped 4 bases, with 10 bases sitting between them. Germline CDR1 reads SGHKS; CDR2 reads YYEKEE (reference sequence). CDR3 length: 12 residues. The CDR3 DNA follows: TGTGCCAGCAGTTGGACACAATACGAGCAGTACTTC. This codes for CASSWTQYEQYF.

This clone turned up a few times. One end of the junction fails to match germline, which may point to a read error. The chain carries TRBV7-7 and TRBJ2-2; 9 nucleotides match TRBD1. The V gene's germline CDR1 is SSHAT and CDR2 FNYEAQ (reference sequence). The CDR3 runs to 15 residues. DNA of the CDR3: TGTGCTAGCAGCCCCGGGACAGGGATAAGAGGGGAGCTGTTTTTT. It is translated as CASSPGTGIRGELFF.

The V call is TRBV5-4, the J call TRBJ2-5, with unresolved D. In germline, CDR1 is SGHNT, CDR2 YYREEE (reference sequence). Trimming pared 3 bases from V and 2 bases from J, leaving 11 bases between. CDR3 length: 14 residues. The CDR3 sequence is CASSSFTGQETQYF. The CDR3 coding sequence is TGTGCCAGCAGCTCCTTCACGGGTCAAGAGACCCAGTACTTC.

The gene calls are TRBV5-1 and TRBJ1-3; TRBD1 matches at 10 bases. With 4 bases clipped from V and 2 bases from J, the junction kept 9 bases outside the gene matches. Germline-derived CDR1 and CDR2 are SGHRS and YFSETQ. This CDR3 region has 17 residues. This chain's CDR3 is CASSPGGTGVAGNTIYF. The CDR3 DNA reads as TGCGCCAGCAGCCCTGGAGGGACAGGGGTGGCTGGAAACACCATATATTTT.

The rearrangement links TRBV2 to TRBJ2-4; D gene ambiguous. V lost 7 bases and J 1 base, leaving 14 bases between the germline ends. CDR1 SNHLY and CDR2 FYNNEI come from the germline V gene. The CDR3 has 15 amino acids. The CDR3 bases are TGTGCCAGCATTGTTGATGTAGGGGCCAAAAACATTCAGTACTTC. Protein sequence: CASIVDVGAKNIQYF.

This rearrangement joins TRBV11-2 to TRBJ2-7; 7 nucleotides align to TRBD1. Germline V gene data show CDR1 as SGHAT and CDR2 as FQNNGV. J was trimmed by 3 bases and V by 5 bases; bases with no gene match: 7. The CDR3 is made up of 14 amino acids. The CDR3 region has the DNA TGTGCCAGCAGCCCTACGGCAGGGGGCTACGAGCAGTACTTC. Protein: CASSPTAGGYEQYF.

This clone was detected only once. The chain uses TRBV29-1 and TRBJ2-3, with 11 nucleotides matching TRBD2. V gave up 7 bases and J gave up 1 base; unmatched junction bases: 4. The CDR3 loop spans 14 amino acids. Germline V gives CDR1 SQVTM, CDR2 ANQGSEA. DNA of the CDR3: TGCAGCGCTATAGCGGGAGGGGGCACAGATACGCAGTATTTT. This encodes CSAIAGGGTDTQYF.

The chain couples TRBV18 to TRBJ1-1, with D perhaps TRBD1 (6 bases). This CDR3 is built from 16 residues. Germline CDR1 and CDR2: KGHSH and LQKENI. V lost 5 bases and J lost 3, with 19 bases in between. The CDR3 is CASSRAPGAGDTEAFF. In DNA, the CDR3 is TGTGCCAGCTCAAGGGCTCCGGGGGCGGGCGACACTGAAGCTTTCTTT.

The V gene is TRBV19, the J gene TRBJ1-4; 9 bases are shared with TRBD1. The CDR3 has 16 amino acids. Trimming at V came to 4 bases and at J to 0 bases, leaving 3 bases not matched to a gene. Looked up from germline, CDR1 is LNHDA and CDR2 is SQIVND (reference sequence). The CDR3 DNA reads as TGTGCCAGTAGTACGACAGGGGGAGCAACTAATGAAAAACTGTTTTTT. This encodes CASSTTGGATNEKLFF. Looking up the rest from reference TRBV19 and TRBJ1-4 gives the full variable domain: DGGITQSPKYLFRKEGQNVTLSCEQNLNHDAMYWYRQDPGQGLRLIYYSQIVNDFQKGDIAEGYSVSREKKESFPLTVTSAQKNPTAFYLCASSTTGGATNEKLFFGSGTQLSVL.